This T cell receptor (beta chain) is drawn from a study of T cell repertoires in cytomegalovirus infection. Across the study: Epitope selection comprised recently identified HLA-C-restricted CMV epitopes and well-studied HLA-B-restricted CMV epitopes. Study-wide findings and caveats: It was HLA-C-restricted CMV-specific TCR beta clonotypes that dominated the response ex vivo.

The V segment lost 5 bases and the J segment 5 bases; nucleotides outside the gene matches: 6. Germline V gene lookup returns CDR1 SNHLY and CDR2 FYNNEI. This CDR3 is 14 amino acids long. One entry per CDR3 protein results from TCRdb running MiXCR on the reads. The sample records approximately 280,000 distinct CDR3 sequences, roughly a fifth being singletons. A remark on this clonotype: What it recognizes is unknown.

The receptor was derived from a human donor in good health (CMV status not recorded). Some clones in this sample may be carry-over from other donors' samples. The sequencing here drew on cultured PBMCs, taken from culture after CMV antigen stimulation. V is TRBV2 and J is TRBJ2-5, with 9 bases aligning to TRBD2. In DNA form, the CDR3 reads TGTGCCAGCAGTACCCCGCGGGAGGGGGAGACCCAGTACTTC. Amino acid sequence: CASSTPREGETQYF.